The 5 T cell receptor beta chains below come from one sample, sequenced in a study of T cell responses to AZD1222 COVID-19 vaccine. The data were produced by immunoSEQ multiplex PCR, yet TCRdb's version contains in-frame clones alone and is incomplete. The sample lists around 120,000 clones; 92% were seen once. The sequenced sample was peripheral blood, obtained 28 days after the second AZD1222 dose. The receptors stem from an adult who received the AZD1222 COVID-19 vaccine.

The chain links TRBV5-8 to TRBJ1-1, with a weak D call TRBD1 (5 bases). Germline CDR1 SGHTS, CDR2 YDEGEE. Trimming removed 0 bases at V and 1 base at J, with 10 bases between. This CDR3 is built from 15 residues. In DNA, the CDR3 is TGTGCCAGCAGCTTGGCCGCAGGGAGGAACACTGAAGCTTTCTTT. Translated, it gives CASSLAAGRNTEAFF.

This clone has a handful of counts. The chain joins TRBV4-3 to TRBJ1-1; D is perhaps TRBD1 (5 bases). This CDR3 contains 17 residues. The germline gives CDR1 LGHNA, CDR2 YSLEER. Trimming pared 4 bases from V and 8 bases from J, leaving 26 bases between. The CDR3 region is CASSLGTLGGSGGEAFF. CDR3 sequence (DNA): TGCGCCAGCAGCCTGGGAACCCTCGGGGGATCGGGTGGGGAAGCTTTCTTT.

The genes are TRBV7-9 and TRBJ1-3; D gene uncertain. The V end was cut by 0 bases, the J end by 0 bases, with 9 bases between. CDR1 and CDR2 from the germline V gene are SEHNR and FQNEAQ (reference sequence). This CDR3 has 16 residues. CDR3 sequence reads: CASSLADISSGNTIYF. CDR3 DNA: TGTGCCAGCAGCTTAGCAGACATTAGCTCTGGAAACACCATATATTTT.

The chain recombines TRBV6-5 with TRBJ1-6; no firm D call. CDR1 is MNHEY, CDR2 SVGAGI, per germline. V was cut by 6 bases and J by 7 bases, with 13 bases left in between. The CDR3 loop spans 14 amino acids. The CDR3 spells CASRPTAGNSPLHF. The CDR3 DNA reads as TGTGCCAGCAGGCCGACGGCAGGCAATTCACCCCTCCACTTT.

This clone has a single count. CDR3: CASSHRDRGEQYF. The CDR3, as DNA: TGTGCCAGCAGCCACCGGGACAGGGGCGAGCAGTACTTC. This chain uses TRBV11-3 with TRBJ2-7, with 10 bases matching TRBD1. Per the germline V gene, CDR1 is SGHNT and CDR2 is YENEEA. CDR3 length: 13 residues. With V trimmed by 5 bases and J by 6 bases, 4 bases remained unmatched.